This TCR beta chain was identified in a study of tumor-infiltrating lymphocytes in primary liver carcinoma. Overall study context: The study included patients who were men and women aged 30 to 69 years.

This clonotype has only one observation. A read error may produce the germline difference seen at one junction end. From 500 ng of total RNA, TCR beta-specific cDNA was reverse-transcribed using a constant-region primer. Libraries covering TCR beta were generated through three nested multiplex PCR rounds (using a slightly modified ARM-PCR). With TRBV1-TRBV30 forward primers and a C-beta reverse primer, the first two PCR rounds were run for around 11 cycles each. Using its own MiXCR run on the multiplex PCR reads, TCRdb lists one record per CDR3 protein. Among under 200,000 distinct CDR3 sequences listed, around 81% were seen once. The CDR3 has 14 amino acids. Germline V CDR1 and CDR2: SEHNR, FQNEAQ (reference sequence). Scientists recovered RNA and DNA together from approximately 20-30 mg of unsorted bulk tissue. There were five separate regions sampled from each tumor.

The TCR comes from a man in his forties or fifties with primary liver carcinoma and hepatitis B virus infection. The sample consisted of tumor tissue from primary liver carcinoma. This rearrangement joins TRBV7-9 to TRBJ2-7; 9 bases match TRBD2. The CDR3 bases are TGTACCAGCAGCGATTCTAGCGGGGCGGACGAGCAGTACTTC. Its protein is CTSSDSSGADEQYF. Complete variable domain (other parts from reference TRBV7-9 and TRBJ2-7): DTGVSQNPRHKITKRGQNVTFRCDPISEHNRLYWYRQTLGQGPEFLTYFQNEAQLEKSRLLSDRFSAERPKGSFSTLEIQRTEQGDSAMYLCTSSDSSGADEQYFGPGTRLTVT.